Listed here are 11 T cell receptor beta chains from one sample, sequenced in a study of blood T cells in healthy people across ages. Next came a second PCR, run for about 7 to 11 cycles, which used a sample-barcoded 5' primer along with a J-beta primer mix. TCRdb independently ran MiXCR on the 5' RACE reads; one entry per CDR3 protein. The sample lists 1.8 million or so distinct CDR3 sequences, around 42% seen once, with roughly 24% in the top ten. Material for sequencing was blood. The receptors were sampled from a human donor in good health.

The DNA for the CDR3 is TGTGCCATCGCGGTGCAGGGGGCCTACGAGCAGTACTTC. Translated: CAIAVQGAYEQYF. The chain recombines TRBV10-3 with TRBJ2-7, with 7 bases fitting TRBD1. The CDR3 spans 13 residues. The germline V gene has CDR1 ENHRY and CDR2 SYGVKD. The junction had 6 bases not matched to a gene; V was cut back by 8 bases and J by 2 bases.

The chain combines TRBV24-1 with TRBJ2-4, with D maybe TRBD1 (6 bases). Gene TRBJ2-5 matches the end of the DNA better, so the J call may be wrong. The CDR3 is 19 amino acids. Germline CDR1 KGHDR, CDR2 SFDVKD. Here the CDR3 reads CATSDFSHSIDRTQETQYF. The CDR3 region has the DNA TGTGCCACCAGTGATTTCTCTCACTCCATCGACAGGACCCAAGAGACCCAGTACTTC.

The chain has TRBV7-2 and TRBJ2-3; D is perhaps TRBD1 (6 bases). The CDR3 covers 14 residues. Germline loops: CDR1 SGHTA, CDR2 FQGNSA. Between the trimmed V and J ends, which lost 8 bases and 10 bases, there was a span of 22 bases. DNA for the CDR3: TGTGCCAGCGGAAAACAGGGTATTGATCCGGCGCAGTATTTT. This encodes CASGKQGIDPAQYF.

There are a few counts of this clonotype. The CDR3 sequence: CASSWTGMVDQPQHF. The DNA for the CDR3 is TGTGCCAGCAGTTGGACAGGGATGGTCGATCAGCCCCAGCATTTT. The rearrangement joins TRBV6-2 or TRBV6-3 to TRBJ1-5; 8 nucleotides match TRBD1. The CDR3 covers 15 residues. Losses at the gene ends were 4 bases for V and 5 bases for J; bases not matched to a gene: 7. Germline V CDR1 and CDR2: MNHEY, SVGEGT.

The chain uses TRBV7-2 and TRBJ1-5; D is undetermined. CDR1 and CDR2 from the germline V gene are SGHTA and FQGNSA. The CDR3 has 14 amino acids. V shed 4 bases and J shed 4 bases, with 11 bases lying between them. For the CDR3, the DNA is TGTGCCAGCAGCTCAGGACTGGTTAATCAGCCCCAGCATTTT. This sequence encodes CASSSGLVNQPQHF.

The rearrangement joins TRBV4-2 to TRBJ2-4, with no clear D. The germline V and J ends were trimmed by 0 bases and 6 bases, with 21 bases remaining between them. The CDR3 extends over 18 amino acids. Per germline, CDR1 LGHNA and CDR2 YNFKEQ. CDR3 DNA sequence: TGTGCCAGCAGCCAAGATCGAGAATCCACCGTCTTTGGAAACATTCAGTACTTC. Its translation: CASSQDRESTVFGNIQYF.

The chain combines TRBV12-3 or TRBV12-4 with TRBJ2-3; no clear D. Trimming left V 4 bases short and J 1 base short, with 9 bases between. The CDR3 extends over 14 amino acids. The CDR3 reads CASSYQAGTDTQYF. The CDR3 DNA follows: TGTGCCAGCAGTTACCAAGCCGGCACAGATACGCAGTATTTT.

The rearrangement joins TRBV27 to TRBJ2-6, with no clear D. Germline CDR1 is MNHEY and CDR2 is SMNVEV (reference sequence). The CDR3 contains 14 residues. Deletions cut 7 bases from V and 0 bases from J, with 7 bases between. The CDR3 DNA follows: TGTGCCAGCAATCTGCACTCTGGGGCCAACGTCCTGACTTTC. Residues: CASNLHSGANVLTF.

This rearrangement joins TRBV9 to TRBJ1-1; tentatively, D is TRBD1 (6 bases). Trimming took 3 bases from V and 5 from J, leaving 14 bases between them. CDR1 and CDR2 (germline): SGDLS, YYNGEE. This CDR3 has 14 residues. The CDR3 spells CASSALDGQTEAFF. The CDR3 nucleotides read TGTGCCAGCAGCGCACTCGATGGACAGACTGAAGCTTTCTTT. The complete variable domain, with remaining parts taken from reference TRBV9 and TRBJ1-1, reads DSGVTQTPKHLITATGQRVTLRCSPRSGDLSVYWYQQSLDQGLQFLIQYYNGEERAKGNILERFSAQQFPDLHSELNLSSLELGDSALYFCASSALDGQTEAFFGQGTRLTVV.

The V gene is TRBV5-1, the J gene TRBJ2-1; D call uncertain. This CDR3 is built from 16 residues. V was trimmed by 4 bases and J by 6 bases, leaving 20 bases between them. Per the germline V gene, CDR1 is SGHRS and CDR2 is YFSETQ. The CDR3 bases are TGCGCCAGCAGCGCCGGACCGGGCCTCGAAGCCAATGAGCAGTTCTTC. Its translation: CASSAGPGLEANEQFF. Using reference TRBV5-1 and TRBJ2-1 for the parts outside the CDR3, the full variable domain is KAGVTQTPRYLIKTRGQQVTLSCSPISGHRSVSWYQQTPGQGLQFLFEYFSETQRNKGNFPGRFSGRQFSNSRSEMNVSTLELGDSALYLCASSAGPGLEANEQFFGPGTRLTVL.

This sequence joins TRBV24-1 and TRBJ2-1; 9 bases match TRBD1. Trimming cost V 7 bases and J 4 bases; bases outside gene matches: 7. CDR3 length: 15 residues. Germline CDR1 KGHDR, CDR2 SFDVKD. DNA of the CDR3: TGTGCCACCAGGGCGGACAGGGGAGTGTACAATGAGCAGTTCTTC. Amino acid sequence: CATRADRGVYNEQFF.